Following are 28 T cell receptor beta chains from one sample sequenced in a study of T-cell memory formation after mild COVID-19. A single record per CDR3 protein comes from TCRdb applying MiXCR to the 5' RACE reads. Here the sample spans roughly 450,000 distinct CDR3 sequences, around a sixth being singletons. Sequencing used PBMCs or a T cell subset sorted from them (not recorded which). All receptors come from an adult woman who had mild COVID-19 (a few samples of this study predate the infection). Cell type and time point are not known.

This clonotype has just one count. Since the CDR3 does not end with the conserved phenylalanine or tryptophan, this likely comes from a read error. The chain carries TRBV12-3 or TRBV12-4 and TRBJ2-1, with D possibly TRBD2 on 7 matching bases. V lost 1 base and J lost 9, with 16 bases in between. The CDR3 spans 15 residues. The CDR3 protein is CASSLGPGGHTEQFL. The CDR3, as DNA: TGTGCCAGCAGTTTAGGACCCGGGGGGCATACTGAGCAGTTCTTA.

This clonotype occurred a few times. The gene calls are TRBV12-3 or TRBV12-4 and TRBJ1-3; 8 nucleotides agree with TRBD1. Trimming cost V 2 bases and J 7 bases; bases outside gene matches: 4. This CDR3 has 14 residues. The DNA of the CDR3 is TGTGCCAGCAGTTTAAGACAGGGGCGGAACACCATATATTTT. Protein: CASSLRQGRNTIYF.

In this sample, this clonotype turned up a few times. The chain combines TRBV6-1 with TRBJ1-1, with a possible D match to TRBD1 (5 bases). Germline loops: CDR1 MNHNS, CDR2 SASEGT. V was pared by 2 bases and J by 0 bases, with 10 bases between. The CDR3 totals 15 residues. Written as DNA, the CDR3 is TGTGCCAGCAGTGAACAATACAGGCTGAACACTGAAGCTTTCTTT. It encodes CASSEQYRLNTEAFF.

The genes are TRBV2 and TRBJ1-1; D perhaps matches TRBD1 (6 bases). Trimming shortened V by 5 bases and J by 7 bases, and 14 bases separated the two germline ends. The CDR3 covers 13 residues. Per germline, CDR1 SNHLY and CDR2 FYNNEI. CDR3 sequence reads: CASSWAGTHEAFF. CDR3 sequence (DNA): TGTGCCAGCAGTTGGGCCGGGACACATGAAGCTTTCTTT.

This clonotype was recorded a few times. The chain combines TRBV11-2 with TRBJ2-1; D not resolved. V gave up 4 bases and J gave up 10 bases, with 14 bases separating them. This CDR3 has 13 residues. The germline CDR1 and CDR2 sequences are SGHAT and FQNNGV. This chain's CDR3 is CASSSRVGMEQFF. The CDR3 DNA reads TGTGCCAGCAGCTCTCGGGTAGGGATGGAGCAGTTCTTC.

This clonotype was counted only a few times. The chain couples TRBV4-1 to TRBJ2-3; TRBD1 agrees at 11 bases. This CDR3 has 17 residues. CDR1 and CDR2 (germline): MGHRA, YSYEKL. The junction had 8 bases not matched to a gene; V was cut back by 3 bases and J by 3 bases. The CDR3 coding sequence is TGCGCCAGCAGCCATGTCCCCGGGACAGGGGGGACAGATACGCAGTATTTT. The encoded protein is CASSHVPGTGGTDTQYF.

The CDR3 DNA follows: TGCGCCAGCAGCCAAGAGGGGTACGGGGGTAGCAATCAGCCCCAGCATTTT. Translating it yields CASSQEGYGGSNQPQHF. The V gene is TRBV4-1, the J gene TRBJ1-5; D might be TRBD1 (5 bases). The germline V gene encodes CDR1 MGHRA and CDR2 YSYEKL. V was clipped by 0 bases and J by 0 bases, with 12 bases between them. The CDR3 totals 17 residues.

This clonotype showed up just a few times. The chain couples TRBV6-6 to TRBJ1-1; D is ambiguous. V shed 5 bases and J shed 3 bases, with 13 bases lying between them. The CDR3 runs 14 residues. Germline-derived CDR1 and CDR2 are MNHNY and SVGAGI (reference sequence). The CDR3 region is CASSPSQAYTEAFF. CDR3 coding DNA: TGTGCCAGCAGTCCCTCCCAGGCCTACACTGAAGCTTTCTTT.

This clonotype showed up just a few times. The chain has TRBV19 and TRBJ1-5; tentatively, D is TRBD1 (6 bases). The CDR3 is 13 residues long. The ends were cut back, 4 bases at V and 3 bases at J, with 7 bases in the middle. CDR1 is LNHDA, CDR2 SQIVND, per germline (reference sequence). CDR3 amino acids: CASSTGDNQPQHF. DNA for the CDR3: TGTGCCAGTAGTACAGGGGACAATCAGCCCCAGCATTTT.

This clonotype was observed a few times. The chain has TRBV9 and TRBJ2-5; 8 bases agree with TRBD1. V lost 1 base, J lost 5 bases, and 16 bases stayed unmatched. Germline loops: CDR1 SGDLS, CDR2 YYNGEE. The CDR3 totals 18 residues. Here the CDR3 reads CASSVSESMDRVGETQYF. DNA for the CDR3: TGTGCCAGCAGCGTAAGCGAATCAATGGACAGGGTGGGGGAGACCCAGTACTTC. Full variable domain (outside the CDR3, taken from reference TRBV9 and TRBJ2-5): DSGVTQTPKHLITATGQRVTLRCSPRSGDLSVYWYQQSLDQGLQFLIQYYNGEERAKGNILERFSAQQFPDLHSELNLSSLELGDSALYFCASSVSESMDRVGETQYFGPGTRLLVL.

This clonotype was detected only a few times. The chain uses TRBV6-6 and TRBJ2-7, with a tentative D call TRBD1 (6 bases). This CDR3 spans 15 amino acids. Looked up from germline, CDR1 is MNHNY and CDR2 is SVGAGI (reference sequence). V lost 6 bases to trimming and J lost 3 bases, with 18 bases between them. CDR3 bases: TGTGCCAGCAGCTACGGTCGGACAGCTGACTACGAGCAGTACTTC. Translation gives CASSYGRTADYEQYF.

This clonotype was recorded at least ten times. J is TRBJ2-5 and V is TRBV5-1; D might be TRBD2 (5 bases). The V and J ends lost 4 bases and 5 bases respectively, with 18 bases between them. Germline-derived CDR1 and CDR2 are SGHRS and YFSETQ. The length of the CDR3 is 15 residues. This CDR3 is CASSRKGGLRETQYF. CDR3 DNA sequence: TGCGCCAGCAGCCGCAAAGGCGGGCTTCGGGAGACCCAGTACTTC.

CDR3 sequence: CASSSGTSGAYSSYNEQFF. The CDR3 DNA is TGTGCCAGCAGCTCCGGGACTAGCGGGGCTTACAGCTCCTACAATGAGCAGTTCTTC. This chain links TRBV6-5 with TRBJ2-1, with 13 bases aligning to TRBD2. V lost 6 bases to trimming and J lost 0 bases; unmatched junction nucleotides: 11. This CDR3 has 19 residues. Germline V CDR1 and CDR2: MNHEY, SVGAGI.

The CDR3 here is CASSVQGQKQETQYF. CDR3 coding DNA: TGTGCCAGCAGCGTACAGGGACAGAAACAAGAGACCCAGTACTTC. The chain recombines TRBV9 with TRBJ2-5; 7 nucleotides align to TRBD1. Trimming at V came to 1 base and at J to 2 bases, leaving 5 bases not matched to a gene. This CDR3 is 15 amino acids long. The V gene's germline CDR1 is SGDLS and CDR2 YYNGEE.

This clonotype was detected a few times. CDR3 sequence reads: CASSQDLIQGGMVHF. DNA of the CDR3: TGTGCCAGCAGCCAAGATCTTATACAGGGAGGAATGGTCCACTTT. V gene TRBV3-1 combines with J gene TRBJ1-6; tentative D call: TRBD1 (6 bases). Trimming shortened V by 0 bases and J by 17 bases, and 20 bases separated the two germline ends. The CDR3 is 15 residues long. The germline CDR1 and CDR2 sequences are LGHDT and YNNKEL (reference sequence). The whole variable domain, remainder taken from reference TRBV3-1 and TRBJ1-6, is DTAVSQTPKYLVTQMGNDKSIKCEQNLGHDTMYWYKQDSKKFLKIMFSYNNKELIINETVPNRFSPKSPDKAHLNLHINSLELGDSAVYFCASSQDLIQGGMVHFGNGTRLTVT.

This clonotype appeared a few times. The chain has TRBV27 and TRBJ1-6; 9 positions match TRBD1. This CDR3 has 15 residues. The V gene end was trimmed by 5 bases and the J gene end by 7 bases; junction bases not matched to a gene: 6. Germline lookup yields CDR1 MNHEY and CDR2 SMNVEV (reference sequence). CDR3: CASSPGQGWNSPLHF. The CDR3 bases are TGTGCCAGCAGTCCCGGACAGGGGTGGAATTCACCCCTCCACTTT.

The J gene is TRBJ1-2, the V gene TRBV30; 8 bases map to TRBD1. Trimming at V came to 5 bases and at J to 4 bases, leaving 12 bases not matched to a gene. The CDR3 totals 15 residues. Looked up from germline, CDR1 is GTSNPN and CDR2 is SVGIG (reference sequence). The CDR3 region is CAWAEDREGIYGYTF. The DNA for the CDR3 is TGTGCCTGGGCCGAGGACAGGGAGGGGATCTATGGCTACACCTTC.

This clonotype was counted between two and nine times. This chain uses TRBV5-1 with TRBJ2-7; 11 nucleotides match TRBD1. There are 17 residues in the CDR3. Unmatched junction bases numbered 12, after V lost 3 bases and J lost 4 bases. Germline V gene data show CDR1 as SGHRS and CDR2 as YFSETQ. CDR3 bases: TGCGCCAGCAGCTCAGTTCCACCGGGACAGGGGGAATACGAGCAGTACTTC. Its translation is CASSSVPPGQGEYEQYF.

There are a few counts of this clonotype. This rearrangement joins TRBV5-1 to TRBJ2-3, with 11 positions matching TRBD1. J gave up 4 bases and V 7 bases, and 5 bases lay outside the gene matches. CDR1 and CDR2 (germline): SGHRS, YFSETQ. The CDR3 has 14 amino acids. This CDR3 reads CASYPGQGADTQYF. Here the CDR3 DNA reads TGCGCCAGCTACCCGGGACAGGGGGCAGATACGCAGTATTTT.

This chain joins TRBV7-9 and TRBJ1-5, with D perhaps TRBD1 (5 bases). Germline-derived CDR1 and CDR2 are SEHNR and FQNEAQ (reference sequence). Trimming stripped 1 base from V and 6 bases from J, with 13 bases between. The CDR3 consists of 15 residues. The CDR3 nucleotides read TGTGCCAGCAGCTTAGAGGGGTTAGAAGGTCAGCCCCAGCATTTT. Its translation is CASSLEGLEGQPQHF.

This clonotype has more than one count but fewer than ten. This chain links TRBV9 with TRBJ2-7; TRBD2 is a possible D gene (5 bases). Trimming stripped 3 bases from V and 3 bases from J, with 22 bases between. Germline loops: CDR1 SGDLS, CDR2 YYNGEE. The CDR3 spans 17 residues. Here the CDR3 DNA reads TGTGCCAGCAGCGGCGGTGGAGGTAGCGCGTCTTTCTACGAGCAGTACTTC. This translates into CASSGGGGSASFYEQYF.

The rearrangement links TRBV12-3 or TRBV12-4 to TRBJ1-1; no firm D call. V was pared by 1 base and J by 1 base, with 13 bases between. The CDR3 covers 16 residues. The CDR3 here is CASSLVNRHPNTEAFF. CDR3 nucleotides: TGTGCCAGCAGTTTAGTTAACAGACACCCGAACACTGAAGCTTTCTTT.

This chain uses TRBV6-6 with TRBJ2-5, with D possibly TRBD1 on 6 matching bases. V was pared by 6 bases and J by 5 bases, with 16 bases between. The CDR3 runs 14 residues. Germline V gene sequence: CDR1 MNHNY, CDR2 SVGAGI (reference sequence). CDR3 residues: CASSKGVKGETQYF. As DNA, the CDR3 is TGTGCCAGCAGCAAGGGGGTTAAGGGGGAGACCCAGTACTTC.

This clonotype was seen a handful of times. This chain links TRBV5-1 with TRBJ2-1; D unresolved. V dropped 0 bases and J dropped 15 bases, with 16 bases sitting between them. The CDR3 loop spans 13 amino acids. The germline CDR1 and CDR2 sequences are SGHRS and YFSETQ. The CDR3 spells CASSLEPESSMFF. CDR3 coding DNA: TGCGCCAGCAGCTTGGAGCCGGAGTCGTCAATGTTCTTC.

V and J are TRBV6-5 and TRBJ2-2, with D hard to call. From germline, CDR1 is MNHEY and CDR2 SVGAGI. V was trimmed by 10 bases and J by 0 bases, leaving 18 bases between them. This CDR3 has 16 amino acids. The CDR3 coding sequence is TGTGCCACCGAACAAGGCTTCCATTCGAACACCGGGGAGCTGTTTTTT. Translated: CATEQGFHSNTGELFF.

The J gene is TRBJ2-7, the V gene TRBV4-1; D possibly corresponds to TRBD2 (6 bases). Trimming removed 0 bases from V and 0 bases from J, with 21 bases in between. The CDR3 has 19 residues. The germline V gene encodes CDR1 MGHRA and CDR2 YSYEKL. CDR3 nucleotides: TGCGCCAGCAGCCAAGACTCTCCTTCGGCGGCGGGGAGCTCCTACGAGCAGTACTTC. Translation gives CASSQDSPSAAGSSYEQYF.

This clonotype was counted only a few times. The chain is built from TRBV7-2 and TRBJ1-1, with D unclear. Germline CDR1 SGHTA, CDR2 FQGNSA. This CDR3 spans 15 amino acids. V was shortened by 2 bases and J by 11 bases, with 21 bases between the two germline ends. CDR3 in amino acids: CASSLFLGEHGEAFF. The CDR3 coding sequence is TGTGCCAGCAGCTTATTCCTTGGCGAGCACGGGGAGGCTTTCTTT.

This clonotype has only a few counts. The CDR3 DNA reads as TGTGCCAGCAGCGTAGGGGGAGGGGAGGCAGATACGCAGTATTTT. This codes for CASSVGGGEADTQYF. The genes are TRBV9 and TRBJ2-3; 7 bases map to TRBD2. The length of the CDR3 is 15 residues. The J segment lost 4 bases and the V segment lost 0 bases, leaving 5 bases of the junction unmatched. Germline CDR1 is SGDLS and CDR2 is YYNGEE.